A selection of T cell receptor beta chains follows, all from one sample in a study of shared clonotypes between healthy human individuals. The repertoire was sequenced with immunoSEQ multiplex PCR; TCRdb's copy has only in-frame clones and lacks some. In the table there are roughly 2.2 million clones, 85% to 95% of which are singletons. The sample taken for sequencing was naive CD4+ T cells from PBMCs. Receptors were obtained from a man aged 18 to 29 in good health. Some clones in this sample may be carry-over from other donors' samples. Each CDR3 is given with its conserved first and last residue. The D gene is left open where the match is weak. Not all rows give a size; the values are once, few, many and, for expanded clones, a class.

CDR3 length: 17
clone size: NA
J gene: TRBJ1-3
V gene: TRBV4-1
D gene: NA
CDR3 DNA: TGCGCCAGCAGCCAAGTGATCGGAGATGGCCGTGGAAACACCATATATTTT
CDR3 protein: CASSQVIGDGRGNTIYF

CDR3 length: 12
clone size: few
J gene: TRBJ1-5
V gene: TRBV2
D gene: NA
CDR3 DNA: TGTGCCAGCAGGGGGGACAATCAGCCCCAGCATTTT
CDR3 protein: CASRGDNQPQHF

CDR3 length: 15
clone size: NA
J gene: TRBJ2-1
V gene: TRBV5-5
D gene: TRBD2
CDR3 DNA: TGTGCCAGCAGCTTTAGCGGGAACTCCTACAATGAGCAGTTCTTC
CDR3 protein: CASSFSGNSYNEQFF

CDR3 length: 14
clone size: NA
J gene: TRBJ2-5
V gene: TRBV7-3
D gene: TRBD2
CDR3 DNA: TGTGCCAGCAGCCCCGGGACTAGTCAGGAGACCCAGTACTTC
CDR3 protein: CASSPGTSQETQYF

CDR3 length: 15
clone size: NA
J gene: TRBJ1-3
V gene: TRBV5-1
D gene: NA
CDR3 DNA: TGCGCCAGCAGCTTGTCCGGGTCGGAGGGAAACACCATATATTTT
CDR3 protein: CASSLSGSEGNTIYF

CDR3 length: 14
clone size: NA
J gene: TRBJ2-7
V gene: TRBV9
D gene: NA
CDR3 DNA: TGTGCCAGCAGCCCAAGGGACGGTGCCTACGAGCAGTACTTC
CDR3 protein: CASSPRDGAYEQYF

CDR3 length: 15
clone size: NA
J gene: TRBJ2-1
V gene: TRBV7-3
D gene: TRBD2
CDR3 DNA: TGTGCCAGCAGCCGAGGGACTAGCGGACACAATGAGCAGTTCTTC
CDR3 protein: CASSRGTSGHNEQFF

CDR3 length: 18
clone size: NA
J gene: TRBJ1-4
V gene: TRBV4-3
D gene: NA
CDR3 DNA: TGCGCCAGCAGCCAAGATCTAGGGGGGCTGCGAGCTAATGAAAAACTGTTTTTT
CDR3 protein: CASSQDLGGLRANEKLFF

CDR3 length: 15
clone size: few
J gene: TRBJ2-1
V gene: TRBV9
D gene: TRBD2
CDR3 DNA: TGTGCCAGCAGCTCGAGACTAGCGGATTACAATGAGCAGTTCTTC
CDR3 protein: CASSSRLADYNEQFF

CDR3 length: 17
clone size: NA
J gene: TRBJ1-4
V gene: TRBV14
D gene: NA
CDR3 DNA: TGTGCCAGCAGCCAAGAAACCAGGGGCGCAACTAATGAAAAACTGTTTTTT
CDR3 protein: CASSQETRGATNEKLFF

CDR3 length: 15
clone size: NA
J gene: TRBJ1-6
V gene: TRBV6-5
D gene: TRBD1
CDR3 DNA: TGTGCCAGCAGTTATCGGGACAGGGGGCGAAATTCCCTCCACTTT
CDR3 protein: CASSYRDRGRNSLHF

CDR3 length: 15
clone size: NA
J gene: TRBJ1-1
V gene: TRBV11-1
D gene: TRBD1
CDR3 DNA: TGTGCCAGCAGCCGAACGACAGGGGGGTGGACTGAAGCTTTCTTT
CDR3 protein: CASSRTTGGWTEAFF

CDR3 length: 13
clone size: once
J gene: TRBJ2-4
V gene: TRBV7-9
D gene: TRBD1
CDR3 DNA: TGTGCCAGCAGCTTATTCCAGGGGGACATTCAGTACTTC
CDR3 protein: CASSLFQGDIQYF

CDR3 length: 14
clone size: NA
J gene: TRBJ1-2
V gene: TRBV10-3
D gene: TRBD1
CDR3 DNA: TGTGCCATCAGTGAGTACCTGACAGGGTACGGCTACACCTTC
CDR3 protein: CAISEYLTGYGYTF

CDR3 length: 17
clone size: NA
J gene: TRBJ2-7
V gene: TRBV7-2
D gene: TRBD1
CDR3 DNA: TGTGCCAGCAGCTCAATCCAACAGGGGGCCCCCCATGGAGGGCAGTACTTC
CDR3 protein: CASSSIQQGAPHGGQYF

CDR3 length: 14
clone size: NA
J gene: TRBJ2-3
V gene: TRBV2
D gene: TRBD1
CDR3 DNA: TGTGCCAGCAGTGGACAGGGGCACACAGATACGCAGTATTTT
CDR3 protein: CASSGQGHTDTQYF

CDR3 length: 11
clone size: NA
J gene: TRBJ1-5
V gene: TRBV28
D gene: NA
CDR3 DNA: TGTGCCAGCACCTCCAGCTCCCCTCAGCATTTT
CDR3 protein: CASTSSSPQHF

CDR3 length: 16
clone size: NA
J gene: TRBJ2-1
V gene: TRBV25-1
D gene: TRBD2
CDR3 DNA: TGTGCCAGCAGTGAATCCAGCGGGAGAAACTACAATGAGCAGTTCTTC
CDR3 protein: CASSESSGRNYNEQFF

CDR3 length: 15
clone size: NA
J gene: TRBJ1-5
V gene: TRBV28
D gene: NA
CDR3 DNA: TGTGCCAGCAGTTTATCTAAGGGGAGGACGCAGCCCCAGCATTTT
CDR3 protein: CASSLSKGRTQPQHF

CDR3 length: 20
clone size: NA
J gene: TRBJ1-5
V gene: TRBV6-1
D gene: NA
CDR3 DNA: TGTGCCAGCAGTGTCCAGCCCCGGGACACCCTAAGGGGTAGCAATCAGCCCCAGCATTTT
CDR3 protein: CASSVQPRDTLRGSNQPQHF

CDR3 length: 15
clone size: NA
J gene: TRBJ1-4
V gene: TRBV2
D gene: NA
CDR3 DNA: TGTGCCAGCATAGGAGGGGGGGCGACTAATGAAAAACTGTTTTTT
CDR3 protein: CASIGGGATNEKLFF

CDR3 length: 14
clone size: NA
J gene: TRBJ2-7
V gene: TRBV15
D gene: TRBD2
CDR3 DNA: TGTGCCACCAGCAGAGATCCGGGGGGATACGAGCAGTACTTC
CDR3 protein: CATSRDPGGYEQYF

CDR3 length: 15
clone size: NA
J gene: TRBJ2-7
V gene: TRBV18
D gene: TRBD2
CDR3 DNA: TGTGCCAGCTCACCAGGGACTAGCGGGATGTGGGAGCAGTACTTC
CDR3 protein: CASSPGTSGMWEQYF

CDR3 length: 15
clone size: NA
J gene: TRBJ2-3
V gene: TRBV9
D gene: NA
CDR3 DNA: TGTGCCAGCAGCGTAGTCGGGTGGGGTACAGATACGCAGTATTTT
CDR3 protein: CASSVVGWGTDTQYF

CDR3 length: 15
clone size: NA
J gene: TRBJ2-1
V gene: TRBV7-6
D gene: NA
CDR3 DNA: TGTGCCAGCAGCGAGAGCGGGTACTCCTACAATGAGCAGTTCTTC
CDR3 protein: CASSESGYSYNEQFF

CDR3 length: 14
clone size: NA
J gene: TRBJ2-1
V gene: TRBV18
D gene: TRBD2
CDR3 DNA: TGTGCCAGCTCGGGGACTAGCGCTTACAATGAGCAGTTCTTC
CDR3 protein: CASSGTSAYNEQFF

CDR3 length: 11
clone size: NA
J gene: TRBJ2-3
V gene: TRBV2
D gene: NA
CDR3 DNA: TGTGCCAGCACAACCAGGGGTACGCAGTATTTT
CDR3 protein: CASTTRGTQYF

CDR3 length: 19
clone size: NA
J gene: TRBJ1-3
V gene: TRBV18
D gene: NA
CDR3 DNA: TGTGCCAGCTCATCTTCCGGGCCAGGTACCTTTTTCTCTGGAAACACCATATATTTT
CDR3 protein: CASSSSGPGTFFSGNTIYF

CDR3 length: 16
clone size: NA
J gene: TRBJ2-1
V gene: TRBV5-6
D gene: NA
CDR3 DNA: TGTGCCAGCAGCTTGGCCCGGGCCCGCTCCTACAATGAGCAGTTCTTC
CDR3 protein: CASSLARARSYNEQFF

CDR3 length: 16
clone size: few
J gene: TRBJ1-2
V gene: TRBV18
D gene: NA
CDR3 DNA: TGTGCCAGCTCACCCGAGACTGGTCGCGTTGTAAATGGCTACACCTTC
CDR3 protein: CASSPETGRVVNGYTF

CDR3 length: 15
clone size: NA
J gene: TRBJ2-3
V gene: TRBV4-2
D gene: TRBD2
CDR3 DNA: TGTGCCAGCAAGCGGGAGGGCGTCCGGACAGATACGCAGTATTTT
CDR3 protein: CASKREGVRTDTQYF

CDR3 length: 16
clone size: NA
J gene: TRBJ1-5
V gene: TRBV19
D gene: NA
CDR3 DNA: TGTGCCAGTAGTATTATTAGAGGGGTTGGCAATCAGCCCCAGCATTTT
CDR3 protein: CASSIIRGVGNQPQHF

CDR3 length: 16
clone size: NA
J gene: TRBJ1-5
V gene: TRBV5-8
D gene: NA
CDR3 DNA: TGTGCCAGCAGCGACCAATGGTCTCTTGGGAATCAGCCCCAGCATTTT
CDR3 protein: CASSDQWSLGNQPQHF

CDR3 length: 15
clone size: few
J gene: TRBJ2-2
V gene: TRBV5-1
D gene: NA
CDR3 DNA: TGCGCCAGCAGCTTAGAGGGAGGAGGAACCGGGGAGCTGTTTTTT
CDR3 protein: CASSLEGGGTGELFF

CDR3 length: 16
clone size: once
J gene: TRBJ2-7
V gene: TRBV18
D gene: TRBD2
CDR3 DNA: TGTGCCAGCTCACCACCCCGCGCTAGCGGGGACCCCGAGCAGTACTTC
CDR3 protein: CASSPPRASGDPEQYF

CDR3 length: 17
clone size: NA
J gene: TRBJ2-3
V gene: TRBV5-1
D gene: TRBD2
CDR3 DNA: TGCGCCAGCAGCTCATTCCTTCTAGCGGGAGACGCAGATACGCAGTATTTT
CDR3 protein: CASSSFLLAGDADTQYF

CDR3 length: 18
clone size: NA
J gene: TRBJ2-3
V gene: TRBV28
D gene: NA
CDR3 DNA: TGTGCCAGCAGTCCTCTTTTTTATACGGGGACTAGCACAGATACGCAGTATTTT
CDR3 protein: CASSPLFYTGTSTDTQYF

CDR3 length: 15
clone size: NA
J gene: TRBJ2-1
V gene: TRBV5-1
D gene: NA
CDR3 DNA: TGCGCCAGCAGCTTGAAACTACCCGCTGCCAATGAGCAGTTCTTC
CDR3 protein: CASSLKLPAANEQFF

CDR3 length: 14
clone size: NA
J gene: TRBJ2-4
V gene: TRBV5-1
D gene: NA
CDR3 DNA: TGCGCCAGCAGCACCCTCCCGTTGGGGGACATTCAGTACTTC
CDR3 protein: CASSTLPLGDIQYF

CDR3 length: 15
clone size: NA
J gene: TRBJ2-1
V gene: TRBV6-6
D gene: TRBD2
CDR3 DNA: TGTGCCAGCAGTTACACGACTAGCGGGAGCGATGAGCAGTTCTTC
CDR3 protein: CASSYTTSGSDEQFF

CDR3 length: 14
clone size: NA
J gene: TRBJ2-1
V gene: TRBV7-8
D gene: TRBD1
CDR3 DNA: TGTGCCAGCAGCTTAGAAAGGGGGCGCCGGGAGCAGTTCTTC
CDR3 protein: CASSLERGRREQFF

CDR3 length: 15
clone size: NA
J gene: TRBJ2-3
V gene: TRBV5-4
D gene: NA
CDR3 DNA: TGTGCCAGCAGCTTGGGCGGTAGTGGTGCAGATACGCAGTATTTT
CDR3 protein: CASSLGGSGADTQYF

CDR3 length: 20
clone size: NA
J gene: TRBJ2-6
V gene: TRBV4-3
D gene: TRBD2
CDR3 DNA: TGCGCCAGCAGCCGGGGTCTAGCGGGACTAGACAAGGCTGGGGCCAACGTCCTGACTTTC
CDR3 protein: CASSRGLAGLDKAGANVLTF

CDR3 length: 16
clone size: NA
J gene: TRBJ1-3
V gene: TRBV18
D gene: TRBD1
CDR3 DNA: TGTGCCAGCTCAGCGGGACAGGATACTGGTGGAAACACCATATATTTT
CDR3 protein: CASSAGQDTGGNTIYF

CDR3 length: 16
clone size: once
J gene: TRBJ2-2
V gene: TRBV5-5
D gene: TRBD1
CDR3 DNA: TGTGCCAGCAGCTTGGGCCAGGGGGCGCGGTTCGGGGAGCTGTTTTTT
CDR3 protein: CASSLGQGARFGELFF

CDR3 length: 15
clone size: NA
J gene: TRBJ1-1
V gene: TRBV5-5
D gene: NA
CDR3 DNA: TGTGCCAGCAGCTTGTCGTGGGGGAGTGAGACTGAAGCTTTCTTT
CDR3 protein: CASSLSWGSETEAFF

CDR3 length: 15
clone size: NA
J gene: TRBJ1-4
V gene: TRBV5-4
D gene: TRBD1
CDR3 DNA: TGTGCCAGCAGCAGCCAACAGGGGGCTGGTGAAAAACTGTTTTTT
CDR3 protein: CASSSQQGAGEKLFF

CDR3 length: 16
clone size: NA
J gene: TRBJ2-7
V gene: TRBV5-4
D gene: TRBD2
CDR3 DNA: TGTGCCAGCAGCCCAACCGGACTAGCGGGTAACTACGAGCAGTACTTC
CDR3 protein: CASSPTGLAGNYEQYF

CDR3 length: 14
clone size: NA
J gene: TRBJ2-1
V gene: TRBV10-1
D gene: NA
CDR3 DNA: TGCGCCAGCAGTGAGAGTGTCCCTCAGAATGAGCAGTTCTTC
CDR3 protein: CASSESVPQNEQFF

CDR3 length: 16
clone size: NA
J gene: TRBJ1-5
V gene: TRBV10-3
D gene: NA
CDR3 DNA: TGTGCCATCAGTGAGTCGTGGGTTAATAGCAATCAGCCCCAGCATTTT
CDR3 protein: CAISESWVNSNQPQHF

CDR3 length: 11
clone size: NA
J gene: TRBJ1-2
V gene: TRBV29-1
D gene: NA
CDR3 DNA: TGCAGCGTCCCCGGTCCCTATGGCTACACCTTC
CDR3 protein: CSVPGPYGYTF

CDR3 length: 15
clone size: NA
J gene: TRBJ1-1
V gene: TRBV18
D gene: TRBD1
CDR3 DNA: TGTGCCAGCTCACAAGGGACAGGAGGAGACACTGAAGCTTTCTTT
CDR3 protein: CASSQGTGGDTEAFF

CDR3 length: 13
clone size: NA
J gene: TRBJ1-1
V gene: TRBV25-1
D gene: NA
CDR3 DNA: TGTGCCAGCAGCAGGGGATCGAACACTGAAGCTTTCTTT
CDR3 protein: CASSRGSNTEAFF